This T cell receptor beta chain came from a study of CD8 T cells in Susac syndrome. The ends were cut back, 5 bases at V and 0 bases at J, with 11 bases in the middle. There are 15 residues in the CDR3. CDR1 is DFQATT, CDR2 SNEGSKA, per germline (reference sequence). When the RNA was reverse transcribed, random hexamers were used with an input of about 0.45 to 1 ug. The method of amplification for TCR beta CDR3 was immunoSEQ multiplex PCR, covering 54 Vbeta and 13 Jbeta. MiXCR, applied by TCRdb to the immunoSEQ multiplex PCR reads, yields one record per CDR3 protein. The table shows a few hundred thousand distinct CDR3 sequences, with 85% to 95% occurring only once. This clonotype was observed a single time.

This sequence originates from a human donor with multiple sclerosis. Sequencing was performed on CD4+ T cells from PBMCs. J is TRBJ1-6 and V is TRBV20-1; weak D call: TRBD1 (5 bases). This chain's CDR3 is CSAERQSSYNSPLHF. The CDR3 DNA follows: TGCAGTGCTGAACGACAGAGCTCCTATAATTCACCCCTCCACTTT.